The 22 T cell receptor beta chains in this list originate from one sample, sequenced in a study. TCRdb used MiXCR to reprocess the RT-PCR reads, holding one entry per CDR3 protein. The sample lists hundreds of thousands of distinct CDR3 sequences; approximately 15% were seen once. The sample comprised memory CD4+ T cells from blood. Receptors originate from a female donor in good health, serving as a healthy control.

This clonotype has at least ten counts. The CDR3 DNA reads TGCGCCAGCAGCCCCCTGCAGACAACAGATACGCAGTATTTT. Encoded protein: CASSPLQTTDTQYF. The rearrangement links TRBV5-1 to TRBJ2-3; D not certain. CDR1 and CDR2 from the germline V gene are SGHRS and YFSETQ. This CDR3 has 14 residues. With 4 bases removed from V and 3 bases from J, the gap between germline ends came to 12 bases. Full variable domain (remainder filled in from reference TRBV5-1 and TRBJ2-3): KAGVTQTPRYLIKTRGQQVTLSCSPISGHRSVSWYQQTPGQGLQFLFEYFSETQRNKGNFPGRFSGRQFSNSRSEMNVSTLELGDSALYLCASSPLQTTDTQYFGPGTRLTVL.

V usage is TRBV28 and J usage is TRBJ2-7; D ambiguous. The CDR3 extends over 16 amino acids. Germline V gives CDR1 MDHEN, CDR2 SYDVKM. Trimming stripped 2 bases from V and 0 bases from J, with 14 bases between. The chain's CDR3 is CASSLLSTLSSYEQYF. In DNA, the CDR3 is TGTGCCAGCAGTTTACTTTCGACTCTGAGCTCCTACGAGCAGTACTTC.

The rearrangement links TRBV6-2 or TRBV6-3 to TRBJ2-7, with D possibly called TRBD1 or TRBD2 (5 bases each). Germline CDR1 and CDR2: MNHEY and SVGEGT. The CDR3 runs 15 residues. Trimming left V 6 bases short and J 3 bases short, with 18 bases between. In DNA form, the CDR3 reads TGTGCCAGCAGATCCGGGACGGTAAAAATCTACGAGCAGTACTTC. It encodes CASRSGTVKIYEQYF.

This chain's CDR3 is CSADGQIYGYTF. The CDR3 DNA is TGCAGTGCTGACGGACAGATTTATGGCTACACCTTC. V and J are TRBV20-1 and TRBJ1-2; a weak D match, TRBD1 (6 bases). The V gene lost 5 bases and the J gene lost 5 bases, with 12 bases spanning the gap. The germline CDR1 and CDR2 sequences are DFQATT and SNEGSKA (reference sequence). The CDR3 extends over 12 amino acids.

The rearrangement links TRBV20-1 to TRBJ2-3; TRBD2 aligns across 7 bases. The trim removed 0 bases at V and 5 bases at J, leaving 11 bases unmatched. The CDR3 spans 16 residues. Germline V gene data show CDR1 as DFQATT and CDR2 as SNEGSKA (reference sequence). CDR3 in amino acids: CSARDPLVGGGDTQYF. The CDR3, as DNA: TGCAGTGCTAGAGATCCTTTAGTTGGGGGGGGAGATACGCAGTATTTT.

This clonotype turned up a few times. This sequence joins TRBV20-1 and TRBJ1-5, with a weak D call TRBD1 (5 bases). Germline assignment: CDR1 DFQATT and CDR2 SNEGSKA (reference sequence). Trimming took 0 bases from V and 4 from J, leaving 13 bases between them. The CDR3 length is 15 residues. CDR3 residues: CSARDYGTGNQPQHF. Written as DNA, the CDR3 is TGCAGTGCTAGAGATTATGGAACAGGTAATCAGCCCCAGCATTTT.

This clonotype was detected ten times or more. The genes are TRBV10-3 and TRBJ2-1, with 10 bases matching TRBD2. From germline, CDR1 is ENHRY and CDR2 SYGVKD. Losses at the gene ends were 6 bases for V and 8 bases for J; bases not matched to a gene: 7. This CDR3 has 14 residues. The CDR3 region has the DNA TGTGCCATCAGAGTAGCGGGAGGTCGGGATGAGCAGTTCTTC. Translating gives CAIRVAGGRDEQFF.

The chain combines TRBV3-1 with TRBJ2-3, with 8 bases matching TRBD2. Trimming at V came to 7 bases and at J to 3 bases, leaving 12 bases not matched to a gene. Germline lookup yields CDR1 LGHDT and CDR2 YNNKEL (reference sequence). There are 16 residues in the CDR3. In nucleotides, the CDR3 is TGTGCCAGCAAGAAGGGCGGGGGGACGAGGACAGATACGCAGTATTTT. Residues: CASKKGGGTRTDTQYF.

This clonotype came up many times. The V call is TRBV3-1, the J call TRBJ2-1; 7 positions match TRBD2. This CDR3 spans 14 amino acids. CDR1 and CDR2 from the germline V gene are LGHDT and YNNKEL (reference sequence). The ends lost 1 base at V and 5 bases at J; junction bases unmatched: 2. The CDR3 sequence: CASSQGLANNEQFF. CDR3 bases: TGTGCCAGCAGCCAAGGACTAGCTAACAATGAGCAGTTCTTC.

The V and J genes are TRBV3-1 and TRBJ2-7; 9 positions agree with TRBD1. Unmatched junction bases numbered 10, after V lost 3 bases and J lost 7 bases. Per the germline V gene, CDR1 is LGHDT and CDR2 is YNNKEL (reference sequence). This CDR3 is built from 15 residues. CDR3 DNA sequence: TGTGCCAGCAGCCATTACCGGGACAGGGCGAGTGAGCAGTACTTC. Its translation is CASSHYRDRASEQYF.

This clonotype was observed a few times. This chain uses TRBV27 with TRBJ1-6; D gene uncertain. Looked up from germline, CDR1 is MNHEY and CDR2 is SMNVEV (reference sequence). This CDR3 is 15 amino acids long. The V end lost 4 bases, the J end lost 10 bases, and 17 bases lay between the germline ends. CDR3 DNA: TGTGCCAGCAGTTGGGCGGGCCCGAGGGAGTCACCCCTCCACTTT. Translation gives CASSWAGPRESPLHF.

This chain uses TRBV5-1 with TRBJ1-1, with TRBD1 as a possible D gene (6 bases). This CDR3 comprises 15 residues. The ends were cut back, 3 bases at V and 0 bases at J, with 12 bases in the middle. CDR1 is SGHRS, CDR2 YFSETQ, per germline. CDR3: CASSSQTGLNTEAFF. For the CDR3, the DNA is TGCGCCAGCAGCTCTCAGACAGGCTTGAACACTGAAGCTTTCTTT.

The gene calls are TRBV3-1 and TRBJ2-7, with a weak D call TRBD2 (6 bases). The CDR3 length is 14 residues. V was shortened by 6 bases and J by 6 bases, with 18 bases between the two germline ends. Germline V gene data show CDR1 as LGHDT and CDR2 as YNNKEL (reference sequence). CDR3 protein: CASSSWGEEGEQYF. CDR3 DNA sequence: TGTGCCAGCAGTTCGTGGGGGGAAGAGGGCGAGCAGTACTTC.

The chain is built from TRBV5-1 and TRBJ1-4; a possible D gene is TRBD1 (6 bases). The CDR3 sequence is 15 residues long. Germline V gene sequence: CDR1 SGHRS, CDR2 YFSETQ. The germline V and J ends were trimmed by 2 bases and 2 bases, with 10 bases remaining between them. CDR3 in DNA: TGCGCCAGCAGCTTCGCAGGGGACACTAATGAAAAACTGTTTTTT. Protein: CASSFAGDTNEKLFF.

The genes are TRBV9 and TRBJ1-3; D possibly corresponds to TRBD1 (5 bases). CDR3 size: 15 residues. The ends were cut back, 5 bases at V and 0 bases at J, with 12 bases in the middle. Looked up from germline, CDR1 is SGDLS and CDR2 is YYNGEE. The CDR3 reads CASRAGRGSGNTIYF. In DNA, the CDR3 is TGTGCCAGCAGAGCGGGACGGGGCTCTGGAAACACCATATATTTT. The full variable domain, in which reference TRBV9 and TRBJ1-3 provide the parts outside the CDR3, is DSGVTQTPKHLITATGQRVTLRCSPRSGDLSVYWYQQSLDQGLQFLIQYYNGEERAKGNILERFSAQQFPDLHSELNLSSLELGDSALYFCASRAGRGSGNTIYFGEGSWLTVV.

This clonotype turned up a few times. The chain is built from TRBV7-9 and TRBJ1-3, with D uncertain. The CDR3 is 16 amino acids. The germline CDR1 and CDR2 sequences are SEHNR and FQNEAQ (reference sequence). V lost 0 bases and J lost 0, with 9 bases in between. The DNA of the CDR3 is TGTGCCAGCAGCTTAGCGCCGGGATTCTCTGGAAACACCATATATTTT. It encodes CASSLAPGFSGNTIYF.

This clonotype was seen at least ten times. This chain joins TRBV5-5 and TRBJ2-2; 10 bases line up with TRBD2. The trim removed 0 bases at V and 9 bases at J, leaving 8 bases unmatched. Germline V gives CDR1 SGHKS, CDR2 YYEKEE (reference sequence). The CDR3 spans 16 residues. The CDR3 sequence is CASSLDPAGGSRELFF. CDR3 DNA sequence: TGTGCCAGCAGCTTGGATCCAGCGGGAGGGTCCCGGGAGCTGTTTTTT.

This chain joins TRBV10-3 and TRBJ1-4; D is possibly TRBD1 (6 bases). Trimming removed 4 bases from V and 4 bases from J, with 13 bases in between. Germline assignment: CDR1 ENHRY and CDR2 SYGVKD. This CDR3 has 15 amino acids. The CDR3 DNA sequence: TGTGCCATCAGTGGGGGGCTCGGTATTAATGAAAAACTGTTTTTT. It encodes CAISGGLGINEKLFF.

This clonotype has at least ten counts. The CDR3 sequence is CASSRTGGSRNEQFF. The CDR3 DNA sequence: TGTGCCAGCAGCCGAACAGGGGGCTCGCGCAATGAGCAGTTCTTC. This chain connects TRBV7-3 to TRBJ2-1; 9 bases fit TRBD1. V lost 5 bases, J lost 6 bases, and 8 bases stayed unmatched. CDR1 is SGHTA, CDR2 FQGTGA, per germline. The CDR3 is 15 amino acids.

This chain uses TRBV28 with TRBJ2-2, with D perhaps TRBD1 or TRBD2 (5 bases each). CDR3 length: 17 amino acids. V was pared by 5 bases and J by 2 bases, with 18 bases between. From germline, CDR1 is MDHEN and CDR2 SYDVKM. CDR3 in amino acids: CASSRIKGSGNTGELFF. The CDR3, as DNA: TGTGCCAGCAGTCGAATAAAGGGGAGCGGTAACACCGGGGAGCTGTTTTTT.

As regards this clonotype: Just one base apart from a much larger clone, this may be a read error. J is TRBJ1-1 and V is TRBV29-1; D unresolved. CDR1 and CDR2 (germline): SQVTM, ANQGSEA. V gave up 0 bases and J gave up 10 bases, with 15 bases separating them. This CDR3 is built from 13 residues. CDR3 DNA: TGCAGCGTTGAAGATGGGAAAGCGACCGGAGCTTTCTTT. Translating it yields CSVEDGKATGAFF.

This clonotype occurred a few times. V and J are TRBV5-1 and TRBJ1-1, with D perhaps matching TRBD1 (5 bases). The CDR3 extends over 14 amino acids. Between the trimmed V and J ends, which lost 0 bases and 6 bases, there was a span of 12 bases. Looked up from germline, CDR1 is SGHRS and CDR2 is YFSETQ. In DNA, the CDR3 is TGCGCCAGCAGCTTGGTGGTAGGGGTCCCTGAAGCTTTCTTT. Protein: CASSLVVGVPEAFF.